The entry that follows covers one T cell receptor beta chain sequence. What it binds is not known. The data derive from a study of T cell responses to AZD1222 COVID-19 vaccine. The study, taken as a whole, reports: Without day 14 samples, only post-peak T cell repertoires were studied. Spike-specific TCR breadth rose after two AZD1222 doses, and depth rose as well. Clonal diversity was possibly underestimated; the donors were predominantly white British and more often female. The study identified only five to seven AZD1222 recipients as seropositive at baseline.

Only in-frame clones appear in the TCRdb table, and some are missing; sequencing was by immunoSEQ multiplex PCR. The top ten clones hold about 1.5% of a sample with around 140,000 clones, 75% to 95% of them seen once. This CDR3 spans 15 amino acids. The ends were cut back, 5 bases at V and 4 bases at J, with 17 bases in the middle. Germline assignment: CDR1 SGHAT and CDR2 FQNNGV. The sample here was peripheral blood, taken on day 0 of AZD1222 vaccination. The genes are TRBV11-2 and TRBJ1-2; a weak D match, TRBD1 (5 bases). This sequence originates from an adult in good health. This chain's CDR3 is CASSPIRDGTYGYTF. The CDR3 bases are TGTGCCAGCAGCCCCATCCGGGACGGCACCTATGGCTACACCTTC.